Listed here are 4 T cell receptor beta chains from one sample, sequenced in a study of blood T cell repertoires in COVID-19. Some clones are missing from TCRdb's copy, which holds only in-frame ones; the method was immunoSEQ multiplex PCR. The sample carries approximately 350,000 clones, 75% to 90% recorded once. Input material: peripheral blood. The receptors here all came from a woman aged 55-70 years with COVID-19, enrolled during active disease.

The chain uses TRBV10-2 and TRBJ1-5, with no clear D. Germline CDR1 reads WSHSY; CDR2 reads SAAADI. The CDR3 runs to 14 residues. Trimming removed 6 bases at V and 4 bases at J, with 13 bases between. The DNA of the CDR3 is TGCGCCAGCAGAGCCCTAGAGGGAAATCAGCCCCAGCATTTT. Residues: CASRALEGNQPQHF.

This clone was picked up a small number of times. The CDR3 coding sequence is TGTGCCAGCAGCCGGGGGGGCAACCCCGGAAACACCATATATTTT. This sequence encodes CASSRGGNPGNTIYF. The chain is built from TRBV11-3 and TRBJ1-3, with TRBD1 as a possible D gene (6 bases). Germline V gives CDR1 SGHNT, CDR2 YENEEA. This CDR3 contains 15 residues. The V and J ends lost 5 bases and 4 bases respectively, with 15 bases between them. Based on the CDR3 plus reference TRBV11-3 and TRBJ1-3, the full variable domain is EAGVVQSPRYKIIEKKQPVAFWCNPISGHNTLYWYLQNLGQGPELLIRYENEEAVDDSQLPKDRFSAERLKGVDSTLKIQPAELGDSAVYLCASSRGGNPGNTIYFGEGSWLTVV.

The chain joins TRBV6-6 to TRBJ1-4; TRBD1 aligns across 8 bases. The CDR3 is 15 residues long. CDR1 is MNHNY and CDR2 is SVGAGI in the germline V gene (reference sequence). The junction had 7 bases not matched to a gene; V was cut back by 6 bases and J by 4 bases. The CDR3 DNA reads TGTGCCAGCAGCCGCGGGACAGGCGTTAATGAAAAACTGTTTTTT. As protein: CASSRGTGVNEKLFF.

The CDR3 reads CASSVQTGGNTGELFF. The CDR3 coding sequence is TGCGCCAGCAGCGTTCAAACAGGGGGGAACACCGGGGAGCTGTTTTTT. The chain employs TRBV5-1 and TRBJ2-2; 8 bases are a match to TRBD1. The V segment lost 4 bases and the J segment 1 base; nucleotides outside the gene matches: 6. The CDR3 totals 16 residues. The germline V gene has CDR1 SGHRS and CDR2 YFSETQ. Full variable domain (remainder filled in from reference TRBV5-1 and TRBJ2-2): KAGVTQTPRYLIKTRGQQVTLSCSPISGHRSVSWYQQTPGQGLQFLFEYFSETQRNKGNFPGRFSGRQFSNSRSEMNVSTLELGDSALYLCASSVQTGGNTGELFFGEGSRLTVL.